Reported below is one T cell receptor beta chain. V was pared by 1 base and J by 2 bases, with 6 bases of the junction left unmatched. The CDR3 totals 17 residues. The germline V gene encodes CDR1 SEHNR and CDR2 FQNEAQ (reference sequence). These data come from a study of blood T cells in healthy people across ages. Through a sample-barcoded 5' primer and a J-beta primer mix, a second PCR was run for roughly 6 to 11 cycles. In TCRdb, the 5' RACE reads were re-called with MiXCR into one record per CDR3 protein. This sample yields over 1,200,000 distinct CDR3 sequences, of which 59% are seen a single time; approximately 7% belongs to the top ten.

Sequencing used blood. The chain combines TRBV7-9 with TRBJ2-3, with 10 positions matching TRBD2. This TCR was recovered from a man aged 18 to 30 in good health. The chain's CDR3 is CASSLGWLAGDTDTQYF. The CDR3 DNA reads TGTGCCAGCAGCTTAGGTTGGCTAGCGGGAGACACAGATACGCAGTATTTT.